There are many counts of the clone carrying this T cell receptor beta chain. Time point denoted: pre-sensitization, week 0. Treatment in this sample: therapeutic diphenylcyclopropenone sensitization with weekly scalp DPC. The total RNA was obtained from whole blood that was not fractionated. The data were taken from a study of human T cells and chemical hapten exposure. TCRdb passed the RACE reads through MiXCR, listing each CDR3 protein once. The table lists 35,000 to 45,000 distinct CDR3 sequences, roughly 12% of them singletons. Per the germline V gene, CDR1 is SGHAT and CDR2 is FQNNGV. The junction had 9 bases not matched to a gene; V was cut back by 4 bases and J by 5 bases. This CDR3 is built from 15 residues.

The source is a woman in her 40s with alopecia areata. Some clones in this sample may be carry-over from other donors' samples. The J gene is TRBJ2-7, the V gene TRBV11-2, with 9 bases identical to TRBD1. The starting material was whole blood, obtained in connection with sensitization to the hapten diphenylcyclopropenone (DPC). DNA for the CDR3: TGTGCCAGCAGCTATGCCGGGGACAGGGCTGACGAGCAGTACTTC. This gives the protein CASSYAGDRADEQYF.